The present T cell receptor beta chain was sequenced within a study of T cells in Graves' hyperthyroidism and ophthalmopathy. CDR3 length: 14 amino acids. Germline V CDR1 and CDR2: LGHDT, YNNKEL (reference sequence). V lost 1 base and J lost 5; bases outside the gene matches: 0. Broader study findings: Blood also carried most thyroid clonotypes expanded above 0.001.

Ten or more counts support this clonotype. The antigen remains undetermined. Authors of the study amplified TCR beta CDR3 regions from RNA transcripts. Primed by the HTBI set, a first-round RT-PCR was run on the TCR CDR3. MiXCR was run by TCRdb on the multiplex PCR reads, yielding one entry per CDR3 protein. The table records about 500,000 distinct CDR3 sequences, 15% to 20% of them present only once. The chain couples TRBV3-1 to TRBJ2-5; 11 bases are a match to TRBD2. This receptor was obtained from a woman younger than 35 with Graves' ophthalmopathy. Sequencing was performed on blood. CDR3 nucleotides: TGTGCCAGCAGCCAAGGACTAGCGGGGGAGACCCAGTACTTC. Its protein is CASSQGLAGETQYF.